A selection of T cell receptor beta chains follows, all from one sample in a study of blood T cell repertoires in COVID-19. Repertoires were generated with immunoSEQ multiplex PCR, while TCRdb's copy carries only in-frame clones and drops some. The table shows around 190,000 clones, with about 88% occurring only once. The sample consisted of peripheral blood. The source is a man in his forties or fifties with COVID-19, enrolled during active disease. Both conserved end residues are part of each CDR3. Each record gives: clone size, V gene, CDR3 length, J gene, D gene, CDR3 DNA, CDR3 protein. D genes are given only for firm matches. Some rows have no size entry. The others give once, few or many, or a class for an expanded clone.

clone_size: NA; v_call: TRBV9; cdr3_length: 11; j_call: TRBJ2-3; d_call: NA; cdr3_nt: TGTGCCAGCGGCAGAGGGGATACGCAGTATTTT; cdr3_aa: CASGRGDTQYF
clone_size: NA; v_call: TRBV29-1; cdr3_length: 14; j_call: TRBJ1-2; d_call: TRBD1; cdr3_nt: TGCAGCGTTCCTGACAGGGATGCTAACTATGGCTACACCTTC; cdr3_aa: CSVPDRDANYGYTF
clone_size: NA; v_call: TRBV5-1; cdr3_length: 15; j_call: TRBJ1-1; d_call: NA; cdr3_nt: TGCGCCAGCAGCTTGGGGTATGGGGAGGAGCGGGAAGCTTTCTTT; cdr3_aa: CASSLGYGEEREAFF
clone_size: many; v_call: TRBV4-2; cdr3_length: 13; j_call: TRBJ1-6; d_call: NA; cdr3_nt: TGTGCCAGCAGCCAAGGGGGCGATTCACCCCTCCACTTT; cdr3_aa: CASSQGGDSPLHF
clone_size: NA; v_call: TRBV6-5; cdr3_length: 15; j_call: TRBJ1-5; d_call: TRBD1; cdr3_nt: TGTGCCAGCAGTTACAGCAGGGGGTCGGGTCAGCCCCAGCATTTT; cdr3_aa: CASSYSRGSGQPQHF
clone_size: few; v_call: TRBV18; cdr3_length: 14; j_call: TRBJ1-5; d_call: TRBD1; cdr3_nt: TGTGCCAGCTCACGCGGAGGGGGCGATCAGCCCCAGCATTTT; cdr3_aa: CASSRGGGDQPQHF
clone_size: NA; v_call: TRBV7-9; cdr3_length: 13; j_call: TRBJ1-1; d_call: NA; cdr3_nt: TGTGCCAGCAGCTTACAGTTGAACACTGAAGCTTTCTTT; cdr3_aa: CASSLQLNTEAFF
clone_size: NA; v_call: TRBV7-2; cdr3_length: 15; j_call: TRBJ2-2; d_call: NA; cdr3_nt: TGTGCCAGCAGCTATACCCGTCAGGTCCCCGGGGAGCTGTTTTTT; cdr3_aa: CASSYTRQVPGELFF
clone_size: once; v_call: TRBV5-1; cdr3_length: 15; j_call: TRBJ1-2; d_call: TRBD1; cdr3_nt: TGCGCCAGCAGCTCCCCGGAGGGGGCGAACTATGGCTACACCTTC; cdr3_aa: CASSSPEGANYGYTF
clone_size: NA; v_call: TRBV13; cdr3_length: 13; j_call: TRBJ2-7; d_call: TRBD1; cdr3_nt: TGTGCCAGCAAGGGGACAGGGACCCACGAGCAGTACTTC; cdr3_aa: CASKGTGTHEQYF
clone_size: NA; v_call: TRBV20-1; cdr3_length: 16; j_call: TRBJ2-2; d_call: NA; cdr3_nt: TGCAGTGCTAGTAACCCCAGGGGCTCTGACACCGGGGAGCTGTTTTTT; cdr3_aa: CSASNPRGSDTGELFF
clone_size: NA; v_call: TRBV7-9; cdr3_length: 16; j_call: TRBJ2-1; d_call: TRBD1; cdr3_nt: TGTGCCAGCAGAGATACAGGGGGCGTAACCTACAATGAGCAGTTCTTC; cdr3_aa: CASRDTGGVTYNEQFF
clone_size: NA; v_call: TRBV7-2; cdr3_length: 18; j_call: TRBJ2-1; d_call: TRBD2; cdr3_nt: TGTGCCAGCAGCCCGGGGACTAGCGGACCTATATCTGGCAATGAGCAGTTCTTC; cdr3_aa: CASSPGTSGPISGNEQFF
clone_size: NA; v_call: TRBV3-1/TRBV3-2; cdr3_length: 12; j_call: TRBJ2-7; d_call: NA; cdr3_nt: TGTGCCAGCAGCCGCACAGACTACGAGCAGTACTTC; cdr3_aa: CASSRTDYEQYF
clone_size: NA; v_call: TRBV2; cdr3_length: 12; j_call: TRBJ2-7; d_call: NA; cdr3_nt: TGTGCCATCAGGGATGGGAGCTACGAGCAGTACTTC; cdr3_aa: CAIRDGSYEQYF
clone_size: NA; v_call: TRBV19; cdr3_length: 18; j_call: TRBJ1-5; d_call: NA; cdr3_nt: TGTGCCAGTAGTTCCCAAGAGGGGCTGGGGACAACAAATCAGCCCCAGCATTTT; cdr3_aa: CASSSQEGLGTTNQPQHF
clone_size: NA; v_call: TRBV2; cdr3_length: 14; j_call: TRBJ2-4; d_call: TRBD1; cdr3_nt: TGTGCCAGCAGTGAAGGACAGGGCGCAAACATTCAGTACTTC; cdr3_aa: CASSEGQGANIQYF